Following are 10 T cell receptor beta chains from one sample sequenced in a study of cytomegalovirus exposure and HLA in healthy donors. PCR amplification relied on 60 Vbeta primers (plus 13 Jbeta primers). The assay was immunoSEQ multiplex PCR, and TCRdb's table has in-frame clones only and misses some. The sample lists about 140,000 clones, about 82% occurring once. The sample consisted of PBMCs. These receptors were obtained from a man aged 25-45 years in good health and CMV-seronegative.

The count of this clone is one. The chain employs TRBV27 and TRBJ1-1; unclear D gene. V was shortened by 2 bases and J by 7 bases, with 14 bases between the two germline ends. Germline lookup yields CDR1 MNHEY and CDR2 SMNVEV (reference sequence). This CDR3 is built from 14 residues. The CDR3 loop reads CASSLNRGTREAFF. As DNA, the CDR3 is TGTGCCAGCAGTTTAAATCGGGGAACCCGTGAAGCTTTCTTT.

J is TRBJ1-4 and V is TRBV2; 9 bases map to TRBD1. The CDR3 length is 15 residues. Germline CDR1 is SNHLY and CDR2 is FYNNEI. V was clipped by 6 bases and J by 6 bases; unmatched bases: 8. CDR3 sequence: CASRDHRGLDEKLFF. The CDR3 bases are TGTGCCAGCAGGGACCACAGGGGGCTGGATGAAAAACTGTTTTTT.

This sequence joins TRBV7-8 and TRBJ2-7; TRBD1 might be the D (6 bases). The ends were cut back, 5 bases at V and 6 bases at J, with 14 bases in the middle. Germline-derived CDR1 and CDR2 are SGHVS and FQNEAQ. The CDR3 totals 13 residues. In DNA form, the CDR3 reads TGTGCCAGCAGCCCAAGGGGGTTCGGCGAGCAGTACTTC. Translating it yields CASSPRGFGEQYF.

This chain joins TRBV19 and TRBJ1-1; 9 bases are shared with TRBD1. V lost 6 bases, J lost 1 base, and 3 bases stayed unmatched. The CDR3 runs 14 residues. Germline V gene sequence: CDR1 LNHDA, CDR2 SQIVND (reference sequence). The CDR3 loop reads CASRRDRANTEAFF. CDR3 nucleotides: TGTGCCAGTAGACGGGACAGGGCGAACACTGAAGCTTTCTTT.

The rearrangement joins TRBV4-1 to TRBJ2-2, with D possibly TRBD1 on 6 matching bases. The CDR3 is 13 residues long. Germline V gene data show CDR1 as MGHRA and CDR2 as YSYEKL. The germline V and J ends were trimmed by 5 bases and 3 bases, with 7 bases remaining between them. The CDR3 sequence is CASSSGDTGELFF. DNA of the CDR3: TGCGCCAGCAGCTCAGGGGACACCGGGGAGCTGTTTTTT.

Here the CDR3 reads CASSPTQGIRGYTF. The CDR3 nucleotides are TGTGCCAGCAGTCCAACACAGGGGATCCGTGGCTACACCTTC. This sequence joins TRBV6-1 and TRBJ1-2, with 7 nucleotides matching TRBD1. V lost 5 bases, J lost 7 bases, and 10 bases stayed unmatched. CDR3 length: 14 amino acids. The germline CDR1 and CDR2 sequences are MNHNS and SASEGT.

Notes on this clone: Germline is not matched at one junction end, which may reflect a read error. The rearrangement joins TRBV29-1 to TRBJ1-5, with D unresolved. The CDR3 totals 12 residues. In germline, CDR1 is SQVTM, CDR2 ANQGSEA. The CDR3 nucleotides are TGCAGCGTTTCAGGTATCAATCAGCCCCAGAATTTT. Its translation: CSVSGINQPQNF.

On this clone: One junction end disagrees with the germline gene, perhaps due to a read error. The rearrangement links TRBV7-9 to TRBJ2-1, with 8 bases that match TRBD1. This CDR3 comprises 14 residues. The germline gives CDR1 SEHNR, CDR2 FQNEAQ (reference sequence). CDR3 nucleotide sequence: TGTGCCAGCAGTTTAGGACAGGGCAAGAATGAGCAGTTCTTC. Amino acids: CASSLGQGKNEQFF.

The chain combines TRBV28 with TRBJ1-3; 9 bases fit TRBD1. The J segment lost 4 bases and the V segment lost 9 bases, leaving 7 bases of the junction unmatched. This CDR3 has 14 amino acids. In germline, CDR1 is MDHEN, CDR2 SYDVKM. CDR3: CASAQGAYGNTIYF. CDR3 nucleotide sequence: TGTGCCAGTGCACAGGGGGCATACGGAAACACCATATATTTT. Together with reference TRBV28 and TRBJ1-3, the CDR3 gives the full variable domain: DVKVTQSSRYLVKRTGEKVFLECVQDMDHENMFWYRQDPGLGLRLIYFSYDVKMKEKGDIPEGYSVSREKKERFSLILESASTNQTSMYLCASAQGAYGNTIYFGEGSWLTVV.

The gene calls are TRBV5-1 and TRBJ1-2; D uncertain. The V gene's germline CDR1 is SGHRS and CDR2 YFSETQ. This CDR3 has 13 residues. Trimming removed 0 bases from V and 6 bases from J, with 9 bases in between. The CDR3 protein is CASSLVIGDGYTF. The CDR3 DNA sequence: TGCGCCAGCAGCTTGGTCATCGGAGATGGCTACACCTTC.